This T cell receptor beta chain was recorded in a study of blood T cell repertoires in COVID-19. Overall study context: Whether acute or convalescent, the COVID-19 samples came from the United States, Italy and Spain. The analysed material was cDNA or gDNA that came from T cells, B-cell-depleted T cells, or PBMCs.

This clone was detected only a few times. The CDR3 loop spans 13 amino acids. Trimming removed 5 bases at V and 2 bases at J, with 8 bases between. Germline V gives CDR1 LNHDA, CDR2 SQIVND (reference sequence). Study processing details: From reference gene primer amplification, estimates of nucleated cell counts were derived. Sequencing was performed with immunoSEQ multiplex PCR; in TCRdb, only in-frame clones are kept and a portion is missing. V and J calls and clone size are copied from that table; D and trimming were computed from the DNA. The sample includes 95,000 or so clones, around 79% of them seen just once.

Source material: peripheral blood. The V call is TRBV19, the J call TRBJ2-3; D not certain. The receptor comes from a woman of 80 years or more with active or convalescent COVID-19. The CDR3, as DNA: TGTGCCAGTAGTTCCTTATTCACAGATACGCAGTATTTT. This gives the protein CASSSLFTDTQYF.